This T cell receptor beta chain originates from a study of glioma-infiltrating T cells (dated by TCRdb to 2016 to 2017). Study-level background: Low-grade gliomas were represented by WHO grade II oligodendrogliomas or astrocytomas, and glioblastomas were represented by WHO grade IV tumors that were sampled at initial rather than recurrent diagnosis. Glioma patients received dexamethasone for six or fewer days before surgery. For blood libraries, the target was roughly 4.5- to 10-fold sequencing coverage of some 1 million peripheral T cells. TCR alpha- and beta-chain repertoires were sequenced from glioma tissue, non-neoplastic brain tissue and matched peripheral blood mononuclear cells. To measure divergence between tissue and blood T-cell populations, each tissue-infiltrating repertoire was compared with the peripheral blood repertoire of the same patient. The paired cohort was made up of three low-grade glioma patients, about 8 primary glioblastoma patients and three non-glioma patients who contributed non-neoplastic brain tissue. General study outcomes and caveats: Patients with low tissue-blood divergence were marked by a signature set of shared blood CDR3 motifs, and that set was depleted in highly divergent patients. VJ-independent divergence between tissue and blood was lower than expected in non-neoplastic patients but higher than expected in all gliomas, particularly low-grade gliomas. Tissue and blood shared very few CDR3 sequences, a result attributed to high CDR3 diversity and limited sampling. Group comparisons were based on small numbers of patients: three non-neoplastic, three low-grade glioma and roughly 8 glioblastoma patients.

The CDR3 holds 16 amino acids from the cysteine to the phenylalanine. The retained sequence is limited to the CDR3, 48 bases, with the frame set at the first base. At the junction V is shortened by 5 bases and J by 4 bases, with 18 bases in between. From the germline V gene (reference sequence), CDR1 is MNHEY and CDR2 is SMNVEV. This clonotype was picked up many times. The antigen it binds to is not known. Per-base qualities were not stored, and no clone one base away is much larger. The iRepertoire nested amplicon-rescue multiplex PCR (arm-PCR) platform was used to amplify TCR alpha and beta CDR3 regions from RNA. The input for one-step reverse transcription and amplification was about 100-450 ng of either tissue mRNA or PBMC total RNA. Following bead purification, Illumina adapters were added by a secondary multiplex PCR, and the libraries were gel-purified between 200 and 400 bp. The libraries contained internal 6-nucleotide barcodes that were used for demultiplexing. Libraries were sequenced on an Illumina MiSeq with 2x220 or 2x250 nucleotide paired-end reads. Per the original workflow: Paired reads were merged using FLASH 1.2.11 and were aligned to the GRCh37 human genome using BWA-MEM, after which TRA and TRB reads were extracted. An IMGT-derived reference of cassette sequences and CDR3 motifs, with pseudogenes included, was used for V and J assignment. Three-frame translation of reads was performed, and productive CDR3s were defined as those with a C...FGXG motif and no stop codons. A clonotype was defined as a unique combination of a V-J cassette pair and a CDR3 amino acid sequence. Hamming distance filtering was applied to reads, with thresholds set by the sequence error rate of each sample in mapped regions. The public reads were reanalyzed by TCRdb: fastp trimming at Q25, MiXCR alignment, in-frame beta chains only. Duplicate CDR3 protein sequences are folded into a single record with the most common DNA and genes. These V and J calls rely on TCRdb rather than the paper's analysis. In all, the sample holds 300,000 to 450,000 distinct CDR3 sequences, and roughly 41% of those were seen once. The ten largest clones capture around 12% of the sample.

Immediately after resection, surgical brain or tumor specimens were cryofrozen in liquid nitrogen, with peripheral blood cells collected concurrently. This TCR derives from a human donor with low-grade glioma or glioblastoma, undergoing nonglioma brain surgery, or in good health (not recorded which). This sequence uses TRBV27 and TRBJ2-1; the D gene is perhaps TRBD2, on 6 matching bases. The sequenced material came from glioma tissue, nonneoplastic brain tissue, or PBMCs (not recorded which). The CDR3 amino acid sequence is: CASSARAWGTYNEQFF. The nucleotide sequence reads as follows: TGTGCCAGCAGTGCCCGTGCCTGGGGGACTTACAATGAGCAGTTCTTC.